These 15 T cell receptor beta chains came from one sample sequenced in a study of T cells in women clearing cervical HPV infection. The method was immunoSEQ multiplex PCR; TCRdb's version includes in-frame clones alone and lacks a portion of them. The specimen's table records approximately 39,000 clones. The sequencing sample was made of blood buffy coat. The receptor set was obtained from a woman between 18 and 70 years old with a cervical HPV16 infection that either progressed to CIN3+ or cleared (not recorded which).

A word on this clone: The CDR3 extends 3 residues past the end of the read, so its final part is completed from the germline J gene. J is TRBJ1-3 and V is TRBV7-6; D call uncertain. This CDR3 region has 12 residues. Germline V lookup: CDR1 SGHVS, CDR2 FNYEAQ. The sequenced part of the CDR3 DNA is TGTGCCAGCAGTCCCGCGGGCTGGAAC. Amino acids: CASSPAGWN. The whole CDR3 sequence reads CASSPAGWNIYF.

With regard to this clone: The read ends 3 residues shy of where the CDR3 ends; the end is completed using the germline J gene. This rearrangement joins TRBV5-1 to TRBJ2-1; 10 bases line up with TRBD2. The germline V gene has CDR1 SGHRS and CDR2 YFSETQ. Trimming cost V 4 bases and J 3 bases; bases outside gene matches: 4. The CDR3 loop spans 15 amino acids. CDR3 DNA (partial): TGCGCCAGCAGCCCCGGACTAGCGGACTACAATGAG. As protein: CASSPGLADYNE. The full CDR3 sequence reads CASSPGLADYNEQFF.

The CDR3 DNA, read in part, is TGTGCCAGCAGCCCAGGGGGCGCGGGCTCCTACGAG. Its translation: CASSPGGAGSYE. The whole CDR3 sequence is CASSPGGAGSYEQYF. The chain carries TRBV7-6 and TRBJ2-7; TRBD1 aligns across 8 bases. The read stops 3 residues short of the end of the CDR3; the missing end is completed from the germline J gene. This CDR3 spans 15 amino acids. V shed 5 bases and J 0 bases; nucleotides not matched to a gene: 6. Germline lookup yields CDR1 SGHVS and CDR2 FNYEAQ.

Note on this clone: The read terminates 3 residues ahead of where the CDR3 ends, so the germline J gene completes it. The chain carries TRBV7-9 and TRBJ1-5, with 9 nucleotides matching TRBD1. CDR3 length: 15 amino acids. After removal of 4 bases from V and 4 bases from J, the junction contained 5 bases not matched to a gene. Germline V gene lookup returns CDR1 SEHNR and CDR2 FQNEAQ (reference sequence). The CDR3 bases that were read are TGTGCCAGCAGCTCCAATGACAGGGGGAATCAGCCC. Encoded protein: CASSSNDRGNQP. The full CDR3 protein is CASSSNDRGNQPQHF.

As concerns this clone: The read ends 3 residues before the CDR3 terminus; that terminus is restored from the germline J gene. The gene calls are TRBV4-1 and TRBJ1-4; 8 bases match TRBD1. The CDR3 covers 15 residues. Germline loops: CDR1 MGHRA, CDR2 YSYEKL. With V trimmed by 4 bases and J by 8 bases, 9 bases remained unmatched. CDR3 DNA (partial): TGCGCCAGCAGCCGTAACAGGGGGTTTGACGAAAAA. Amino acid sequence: CASSRNRGFDEK. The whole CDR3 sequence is CASSRNRGFDEKLFF.

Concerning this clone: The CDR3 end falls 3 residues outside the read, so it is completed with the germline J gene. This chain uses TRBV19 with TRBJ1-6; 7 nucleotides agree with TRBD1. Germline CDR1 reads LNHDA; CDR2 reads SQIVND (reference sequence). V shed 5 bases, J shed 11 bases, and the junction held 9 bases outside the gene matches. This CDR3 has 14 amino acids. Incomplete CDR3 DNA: TGTGCCAGTAGTCCTCAGACAGGGTCCGCACCC. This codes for CASSPQTGSAP. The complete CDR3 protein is CASSPQTGSAPLHF.

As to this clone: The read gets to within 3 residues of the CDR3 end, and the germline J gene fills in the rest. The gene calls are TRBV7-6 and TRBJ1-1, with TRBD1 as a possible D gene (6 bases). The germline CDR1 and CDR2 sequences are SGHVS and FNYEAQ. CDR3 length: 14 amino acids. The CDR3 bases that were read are TGTGCCAGCAGTCCATTCCCTGAGGACAGCGAA. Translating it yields CASSPFPEDSE. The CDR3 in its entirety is CASSPFPEDSEAFF. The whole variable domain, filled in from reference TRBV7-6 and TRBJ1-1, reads GAGVSQSPRYKVTKRGQDVALRCDPISGHVSLYWYRQALGQGPEFLTYFNYEAQQDKSGLPNDRFSAERPEGSISTLTIQRTEQRDSAMYRCASSPFPEDSEAFFGQGTRLTVV.

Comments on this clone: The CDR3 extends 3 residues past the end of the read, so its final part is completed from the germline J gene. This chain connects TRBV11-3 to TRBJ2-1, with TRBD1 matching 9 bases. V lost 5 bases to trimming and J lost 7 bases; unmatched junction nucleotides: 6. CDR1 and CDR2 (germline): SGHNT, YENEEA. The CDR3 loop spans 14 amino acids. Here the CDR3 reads CASSIGQGRNEQFF. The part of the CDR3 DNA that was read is TGTGCCAGCAGCATTGGACAGGGGAGAAATGAG.

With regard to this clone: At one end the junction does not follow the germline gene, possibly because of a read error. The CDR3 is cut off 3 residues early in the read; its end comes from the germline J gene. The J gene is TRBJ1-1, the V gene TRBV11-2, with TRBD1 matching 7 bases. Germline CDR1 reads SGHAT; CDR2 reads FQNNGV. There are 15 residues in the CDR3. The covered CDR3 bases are TGTGCCGGCAGCTTATCAGGGGGTTCTGGCACTGAA. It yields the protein CAGSLSGGSGTE. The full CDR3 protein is CAGSLSGGSGTEAFF.

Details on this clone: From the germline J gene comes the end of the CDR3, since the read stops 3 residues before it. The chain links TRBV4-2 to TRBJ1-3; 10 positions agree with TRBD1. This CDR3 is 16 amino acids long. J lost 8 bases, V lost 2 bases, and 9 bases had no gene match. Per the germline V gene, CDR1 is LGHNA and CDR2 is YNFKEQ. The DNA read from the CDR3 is TGTGCCAGCAGCCAAAACCCGGACAGGGGGTTCCACACC. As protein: CASSQNPDRGFHT. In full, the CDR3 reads CASSQNPDRGFHTIYF.

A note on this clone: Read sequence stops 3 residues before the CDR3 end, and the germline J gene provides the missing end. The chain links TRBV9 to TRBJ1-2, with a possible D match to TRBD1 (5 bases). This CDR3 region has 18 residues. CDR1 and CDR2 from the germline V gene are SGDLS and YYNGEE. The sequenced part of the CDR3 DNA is TGTGCCAGCAGCCCACTATTTAGACTAGCGGGAGTCAGGGTGGTG. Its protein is CASSPLFRLAGVRVV. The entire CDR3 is CASSPLFRLAGVRVVYTF.

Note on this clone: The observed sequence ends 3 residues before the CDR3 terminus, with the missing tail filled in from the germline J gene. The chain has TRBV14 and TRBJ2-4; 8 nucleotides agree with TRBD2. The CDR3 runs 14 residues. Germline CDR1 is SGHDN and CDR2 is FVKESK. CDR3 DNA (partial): TGTGCCAGCAGCCTCGGGGGACTAGGCGAGACT. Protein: CASSLGGLGET. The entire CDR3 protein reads CASSLGGLGETQYF. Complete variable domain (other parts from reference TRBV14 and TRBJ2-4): EAGVTQFPSHSVIEKGQTVTLRCDPISGHDNLYWYRRVMGKEIKFLLHFVKESKQDESGMPNNRFLAERTGGTYSTLKVQPAELEDSGVYFCASSLGGLGETQYFGAGTRLSVL.

Incomplete CDR3 DNA: TGCGCCAGCAGCCACGGGACAGGTCAGAGCACAGATACG. It encodes CASSHGTGQSTDT. The entire CDR3 is CASSHGTGQSTDTQYF. This sequence joins TRBV5-1 and TRBJ2-3; TRBD1 matches at 8 bases. The read is 3 residues too short to cover the CDR3 end, so that end is filled in from the germline J gene. J gave up 0 bases and V 4 bases, and 7 bases lay outside the gene matches. The length of the CDR3 is 16 residues. The germline CDR1 and CDR2 sequences are SGHRS and YFSETQ.

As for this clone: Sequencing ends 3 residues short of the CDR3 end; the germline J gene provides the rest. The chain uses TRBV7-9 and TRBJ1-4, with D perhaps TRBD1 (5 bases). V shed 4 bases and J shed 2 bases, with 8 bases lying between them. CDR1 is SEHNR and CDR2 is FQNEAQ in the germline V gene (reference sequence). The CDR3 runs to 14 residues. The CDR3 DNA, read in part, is TGTGCCAGCAGCTCGGAGGGGACTAATGAAAAA. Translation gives CASSSEGTNEK. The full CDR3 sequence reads CASSSEGTNEKLFF.

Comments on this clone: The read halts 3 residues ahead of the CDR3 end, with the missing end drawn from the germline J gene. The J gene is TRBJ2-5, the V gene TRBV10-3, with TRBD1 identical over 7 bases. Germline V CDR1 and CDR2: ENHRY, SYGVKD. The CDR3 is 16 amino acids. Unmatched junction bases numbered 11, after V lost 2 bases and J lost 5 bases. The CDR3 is CAISEPDPTGKETQYF. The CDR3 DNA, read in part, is TGTGCCATCAGTGAGCCCGACCCGACAGGGAAGGAGACC.